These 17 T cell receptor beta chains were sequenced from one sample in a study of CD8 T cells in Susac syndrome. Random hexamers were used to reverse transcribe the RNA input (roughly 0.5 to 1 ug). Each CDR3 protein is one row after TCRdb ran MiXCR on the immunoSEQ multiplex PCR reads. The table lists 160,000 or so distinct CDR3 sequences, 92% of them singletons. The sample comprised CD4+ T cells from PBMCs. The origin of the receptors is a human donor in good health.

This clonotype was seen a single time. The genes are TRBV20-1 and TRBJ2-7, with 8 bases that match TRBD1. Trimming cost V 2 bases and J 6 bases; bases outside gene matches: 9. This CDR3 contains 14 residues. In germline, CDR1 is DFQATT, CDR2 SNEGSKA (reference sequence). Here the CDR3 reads CSARITQGGSEQYF. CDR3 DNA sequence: TGCAGTGCTAGAATCACACAGGGGGGCTCCGAGCAGTACTTC.

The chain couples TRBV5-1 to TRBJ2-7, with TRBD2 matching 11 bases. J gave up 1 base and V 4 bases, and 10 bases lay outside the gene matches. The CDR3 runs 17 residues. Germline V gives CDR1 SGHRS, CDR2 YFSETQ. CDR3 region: CASSPRPIAGGSYEQYF. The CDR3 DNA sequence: TGCGCCAGCAGCCCCAGGCCTATAGCGGGAGGGTCCTACGAGCAGTACTTC.

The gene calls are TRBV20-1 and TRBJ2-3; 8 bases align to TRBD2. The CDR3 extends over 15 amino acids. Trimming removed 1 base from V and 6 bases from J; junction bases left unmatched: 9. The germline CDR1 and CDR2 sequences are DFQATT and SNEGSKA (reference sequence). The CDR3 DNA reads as TGCAGTGCTAGAGTGTTAGCGGGGAACGGGGATACGCAGTATTTT. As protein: CSARVLAGNGDTQYF.

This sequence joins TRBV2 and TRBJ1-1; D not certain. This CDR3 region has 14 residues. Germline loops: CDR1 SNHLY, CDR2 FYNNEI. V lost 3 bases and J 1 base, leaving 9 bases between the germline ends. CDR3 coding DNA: TGTGCCAGCAGTGATCGTCACGCGAACACTGAAGCTTTCTTT. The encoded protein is CASSDRHANTEAFF.

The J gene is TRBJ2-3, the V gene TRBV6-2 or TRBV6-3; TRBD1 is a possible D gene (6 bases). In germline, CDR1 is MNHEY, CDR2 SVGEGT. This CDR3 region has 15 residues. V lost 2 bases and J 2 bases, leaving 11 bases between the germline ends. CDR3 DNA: TGTGCCAGCAGTTACGCGACAGGATACACAGATACGCAGTATTTT. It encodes CASSYATGYTDTQYF.

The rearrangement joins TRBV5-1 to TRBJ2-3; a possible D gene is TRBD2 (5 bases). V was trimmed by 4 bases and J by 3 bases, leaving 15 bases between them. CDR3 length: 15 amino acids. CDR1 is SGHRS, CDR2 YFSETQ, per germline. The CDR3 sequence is CASSLGVAVTDTQYF. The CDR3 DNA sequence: TGCGCCAGCAGCCTCGGGGTCGCGGTAACAGATACGCAGTATTTT.

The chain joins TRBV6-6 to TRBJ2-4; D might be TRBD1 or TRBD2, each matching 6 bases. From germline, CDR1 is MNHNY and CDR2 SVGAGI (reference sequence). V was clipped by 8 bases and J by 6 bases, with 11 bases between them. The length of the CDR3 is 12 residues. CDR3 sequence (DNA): TGTGCCAGCGGAGGGGGACTAAACATTCAGTACTTC. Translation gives CASGGGLNIQYF.

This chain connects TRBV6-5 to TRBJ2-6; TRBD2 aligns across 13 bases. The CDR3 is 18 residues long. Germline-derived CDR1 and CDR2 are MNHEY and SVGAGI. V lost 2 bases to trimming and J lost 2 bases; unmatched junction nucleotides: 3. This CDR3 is CASSYPTSGRTGANVLTF. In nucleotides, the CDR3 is TGTGCCAGCAGTTACCCGACTAGCGGGAGGACTGGGGCCAACGTCCTGACTTTC.

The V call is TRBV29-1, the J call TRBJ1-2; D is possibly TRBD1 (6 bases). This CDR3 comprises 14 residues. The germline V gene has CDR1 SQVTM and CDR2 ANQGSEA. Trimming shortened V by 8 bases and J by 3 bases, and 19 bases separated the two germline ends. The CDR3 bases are TGCAGCACCAACAGGGAGGGGGTCTACTATGGCTACACCTTC. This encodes CSTNREGVYYGYTF. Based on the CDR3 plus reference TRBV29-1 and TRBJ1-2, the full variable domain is SAVISQKPSRDICQRGTSLTIQCQVDSQVTMMFWYRQQPGQSLTLIATANQGSEATYESGFVIDKFPISRPNLTFSTLTVSNMSPEDSSIYLCSTNREGVYYGYTFGSGTRLTVV.

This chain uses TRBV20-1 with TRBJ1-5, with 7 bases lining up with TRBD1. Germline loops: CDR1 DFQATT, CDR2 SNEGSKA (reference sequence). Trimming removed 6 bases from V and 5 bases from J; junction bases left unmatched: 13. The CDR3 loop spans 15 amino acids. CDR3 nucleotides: TGCAGTGCCCTCCGCTTTGACAGGGTCCATCAGCCCCAGCATTTT. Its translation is CSALRFDRVHQPQHF.

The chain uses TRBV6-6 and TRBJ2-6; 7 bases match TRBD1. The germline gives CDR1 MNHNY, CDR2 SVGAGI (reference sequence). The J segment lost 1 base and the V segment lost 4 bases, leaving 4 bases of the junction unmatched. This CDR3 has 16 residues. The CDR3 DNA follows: TGTGCCAGCAGTTCGGGACAGATATCTGGGGCCAACGTCCTGACTTTC. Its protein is CASSSGQISGANVLTF.

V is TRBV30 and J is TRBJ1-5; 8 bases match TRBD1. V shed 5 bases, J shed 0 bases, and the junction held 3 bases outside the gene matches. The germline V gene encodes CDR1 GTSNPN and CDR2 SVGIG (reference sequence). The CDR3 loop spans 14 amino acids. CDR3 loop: CAWSTGVSNQPQHF. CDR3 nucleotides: TGTGCCTGGTCGACAGGGGTTAGCAATCAGCCCCAGCATTTT. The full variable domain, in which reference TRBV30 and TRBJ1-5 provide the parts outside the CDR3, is SQTIHQWPATLVQPVGSPLSLECTVEGTSNPNLYWYRQAAGRGLQLLFYSVGIGQISSEVPQNLSASRPQDRQFILSSKKLLLSDSGFYLCAWSTGVSNQPQHFGDGTRLSIL.

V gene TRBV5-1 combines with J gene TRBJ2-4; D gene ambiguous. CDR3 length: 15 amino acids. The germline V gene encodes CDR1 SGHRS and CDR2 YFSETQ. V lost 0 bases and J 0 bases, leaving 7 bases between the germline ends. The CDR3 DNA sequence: TGCGCCAGCAGCTTGGTTCCACTAGCCAAAAACATTCAGTACTTC. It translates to CASSLVPLAKNIQYF.

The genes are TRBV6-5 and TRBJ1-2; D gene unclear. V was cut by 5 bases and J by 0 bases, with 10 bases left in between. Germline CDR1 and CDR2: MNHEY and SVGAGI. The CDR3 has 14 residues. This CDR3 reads CASSPWKANYGYTF. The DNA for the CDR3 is TGTGCCAGCAGTCCCTGGAAAGCTAACTATGGCTACACCTTC.

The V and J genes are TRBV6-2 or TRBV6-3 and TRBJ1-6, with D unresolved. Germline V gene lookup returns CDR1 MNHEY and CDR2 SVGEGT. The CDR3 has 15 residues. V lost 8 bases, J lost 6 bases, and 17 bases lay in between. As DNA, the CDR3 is TGTGCCAGCGACGCGGTGATGGATTTTAATTCACCCCTCCACTTT. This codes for CASDAVMDFNSPLHF.

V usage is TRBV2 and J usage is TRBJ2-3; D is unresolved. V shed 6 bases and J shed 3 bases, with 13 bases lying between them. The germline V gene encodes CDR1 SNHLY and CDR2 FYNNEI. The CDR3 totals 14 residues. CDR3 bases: TGTGCCAGCAGCCCCCAAGTCCGAACAGATACGCAGTATTTT. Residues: CASSPQVRTDTQYF.

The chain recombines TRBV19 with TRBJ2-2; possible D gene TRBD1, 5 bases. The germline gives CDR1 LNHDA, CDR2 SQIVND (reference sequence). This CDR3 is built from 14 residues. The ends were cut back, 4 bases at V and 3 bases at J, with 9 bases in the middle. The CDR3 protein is CASSTDSYTGELFF. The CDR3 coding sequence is TGTGCCAGTAGTACCGACAGTTACACCGGGGAGCTGTTTTTT.